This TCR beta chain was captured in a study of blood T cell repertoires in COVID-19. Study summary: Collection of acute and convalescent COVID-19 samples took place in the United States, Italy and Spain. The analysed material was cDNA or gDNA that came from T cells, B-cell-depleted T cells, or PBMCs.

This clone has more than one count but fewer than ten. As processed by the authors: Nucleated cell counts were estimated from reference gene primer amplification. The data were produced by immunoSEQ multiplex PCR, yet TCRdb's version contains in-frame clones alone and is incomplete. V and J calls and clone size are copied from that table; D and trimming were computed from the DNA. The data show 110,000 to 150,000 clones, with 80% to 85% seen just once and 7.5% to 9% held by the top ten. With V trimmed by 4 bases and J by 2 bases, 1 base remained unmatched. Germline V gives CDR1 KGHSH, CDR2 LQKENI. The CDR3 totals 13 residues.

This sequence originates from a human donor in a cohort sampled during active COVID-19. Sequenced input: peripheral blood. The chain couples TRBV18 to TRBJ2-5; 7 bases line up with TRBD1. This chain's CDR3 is CASSQGQQETQYF. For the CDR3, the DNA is TGTGCCAGCTCACAGGGACAGCAAGAGACCCAGTACTTC.